The entry that follows covers one T cell receptor (beta chain) sequence. CDR3 length: 15 residues. The germline CDR1 and CDR2 sequences are SGDLS and YYNGEE. The V and J ends lost 2 bases and 7 bases respectively, with 18 bases between them. Survey-level TCR beta sequencing used the immunoSEQ assay. Generated by immunoSEQ multiplex PCR, the TCRdb table keeps only in-frame clones and is missing some. Of 45,000 to 55,000 clones listed, approximately 95% are singletons. The sample comprised PBMCs. The chain combines TRBV9 with TRBJ1-1; possibly TRBD1 for D (6 bases). This TCR was sampled from a middle-aged man with rheumatoid arthritis. The CDR3 sequence is CASSVHREGFNEAFF. The DNA for the CDR3 is TGTGCCAGCAGCGTCCACAGGGAGGGCTTTAATGAAGCTTTCTTT.